This TCR beta chain was obtained from a study of shared T cell receptors in the human thymus. Only in-frame clones appear in the TCRdb table, and some are missing; sequencing was by immunoSEQ multiplex PCR. This sample has around 68,000 clones, with nearly 95% found just once. Trimming stripped 0 bases from V and 14 bases from J, with 14 bases between. Germline CDR1 SEHNR, CDR2 FQNEAQ (reference sequence). The CDR3 length is 13 residues. This receptor was obtained from a human donor. This chain joins TRBV7-9 and TRBJ2-1; D is unclear. Sequenced sample: thymocytes. CDR3 region: CASSLAGSFMEFF. Written as DNA, the CDR3 is TGTGCCAGCAGCTTAGCCGGGTCTTTCATGGAGTTCTTC.